Below are 22 T cell receptor beta chains sequenced from a single sample in a study of post-analysis software for immune sequencing data. For these TCRs, the target antigens are not known. Tagging with unique molecular identifiers was a feature of the TCR beta cDNA libraries. TCRdb reprocessed the PCR reads via MiXCR and lists one record per CDR3 protein. Among approximately 350,000 distinct CDR3 sequences, 30% to 45% were seen once, and the ten largest hold around an eighth. Study results and limitations: Patients used about 5 TRBV segments, including TRBV5-6, TRBV5-1 and TRBV20-1, more often than controls.

Sequencing used blood. The source is a girl aged 5-17 years with multiple sclerosis.

The chain uses TRBV20-1 and TRBJ1-3; D is ambiguous. The CDR3 extends over 15 amino acids. CDR1 is DFQATT and CDR2 is SNEGSKA in the germline V gene (reference sequence). V lost 0 bases and J 0 bases, leaving 9 bases between the germline ends. The CDR3 sequence is CSARDRGSSGNTIYF. The CDR3 coding sequence is TGCAGTGCTAGAGATCGTGGGAGCTCTGGAAACACCATATATTTT.

The chain joins TRBV12-3 or TRBV12-4 to TRBJ1-1, with D unresolved. Trimming removed 7 bases from V and 0 bases from J, with 9 bases in between. The CDR3 totals 13 residues. CDR3 nucleotide sequence: TGTGCCAGCACCCGACTTTTGAACACTGAAGCTTTCTTT. Translation gives CASTRLLNTEAFF.

The rearrangement links TRBV5-1 to TRBJ2-7; D is perhaps TRBD2 (6 bases). The J call may be in error: the DNA end matches TRBJ2-5 better. CDR3 size: 14 residues. Germline assignment: CDR1 SGHRS and CDR2 YFSETQ. The CDR3 nucleotides are TGCGCCAGCAGCTGGATAGCGGAACAAGAGACCCAGTACTTC. Translating gives CASSWIAEQETQYF.

In its sample, this clonotype was seen a few times. The chain couples TRBV12-3 or TRBV12-4 to TRBJ2-7; D not certain. The CDR3 is 14 residues long. V was clipped by 6 bases and J by 5 bases, with 17 bases between them. CDR3 region: CASSLPPGTDEQYF. DNA for the CDR3: TGTGCCAGCAGCCTCCCACCGGGTACAGACGAGCAGTACTTC.

In its sample, this clonotype was seen a few times. This chain joins TRBV12-3 or TRBV12-4 and TRBJ1-2; 12 bases match TRBD1. V shed 4 bases and J 7 bases; nucleotides not matched to a gene: 4. The CDR3 contains 14 residues. The CDR3, as DNA: TGTGCCAGCAGTTCCGGGACAGGGGGCAGTGGCTACACCTTC. As protein: CASSSGTGGSGYTF.

CDR3 DNA: TGTGCCAGCAGTAACCCGCAGGGGAAGTACGAGCAGTACTTC. This sequence encodes CASSNPQGKYEQYF. The V and J genes are TRBV2 and TRBJ2-7; a weak D match, TRBD1 (6 bases). Trimming shortened V by 5 bases and J by 4 bases, and 15 bases separated the two germline ends. This CDR3 is 14 amino acids long. Germline V gives CDR1 SNHLY, CDR2 FYNNEI.

This sequence joins TRBV12-3 or TRBV12-4 and TRBJ2-3, with TRBD2 matching 7 bases. Germline trimming cut 7 bases from V and 2 bases from J; bases unmatched to any gene: 3. The CDR3 is 13 amino acids. The CDR3 here is CASTRDYTDTQYF. CDR3 sequence (DNA): TGTGCCAGCACCCGGGACTACACAGATACGCAGTATTTT.

This clonotype has a handful of counts. The J gene is TRBJ2-1, the V gene TRBV3-1; 12 nucleotides line up with TRBD2. Per the germline V gene, CDR1 is LGHDT and CDR2 is YNNKEL (reference sequence). The CDR3 is made up of 17 amino acids. V trimming: 3 bases; J trimming: 4 bases; junction bases outside the gene matches: 7. The CDR3 spells CASSQPDGLAGYNEQFF. The CDR3 nucleotides read TGTGCCAGCAGCCAGCCCGACGGACTAGCGGGATACAATGAGCAGTTCTTC.

This clonotype was detected a few times. This chain joins TRBV20-1 and TRBJ2-5; no reliable D call. The CDR3 is 13 residues long. Germline V CDR1 and CDR2: DFQATT, SNEGSKA (reference sequence). The V end was cut by 6 bases, the J end by 2 bases, with 13 bases between. CDR3 coding DNA: TGCAGTGCCCTAGGTGGGGTGCAAGAGACCCAGTACTTC. Its translation is CSALGGVQETQYF.

Only a few counts were recorded for this clonotype. The chain recombines TRBV10-3 with TRBJ2-7; possibly TRBD2 for D (5 bases). Germline V gene sequence: CDR1 ENHRY, CDR2 SYGVKD. V was shortened by 3 bases and J by 6 bases, with 18 bases between the two germline ends. The CDR3 totals 15 residues. The DNA for the CDR3 is TGTGCCATCAGTGAATACGGGGAAGAAGTAGGCGAGCAGTACTTC. Amino acid sequence: CAISEYGEEVGEQYF.

Turning to this clonotype: At one of its ends the junction is not consistent with the germline gene, which may arise from a read error. The chain is built from TRBV20-1 and TRBJ2-4; D assignment may be TRBD1 or TRBD2 (5 bases each). This CDR3 spans 12 amino acids. Per the germline V gene, CDR1 is DFQATT and CDR2 is SNEGSKA (reference sequence). DNA for the CDR3: TGTGGGGCCGAGGGGAATCAAAACATTCAGTACTTC. Its protein is CGAEGNQNIQYF.

This clonotype was seen a few times. This chain's CDR3 is CAWGLTGSPYEQYF. CDR3 DNA sequence: TGTGCCTGGGGATTAACCGGGTCCCCCTACGAGCAGTACTTC. This sequence joins TRBV30 and TRBJ2-7; D gene ambiguous. The CDR3 runs 14 residues. Trimming removed 5 bases at V and 2 bases at J, with 16 bases between. From germline, CDR1 is GTSNPN and CDR2 SVGIG (reference sequence).

This clonotype was picked up a small number of times. The chain is built from TRBV5-1 and TRBJ1-1; no firm D call. Trimming stripped 7 bases from V and 3 bases from J, with 13 bases between. The CDR3 length is 13 residues. Germline V gives CDR1 SGHRS, CDR2 YFSETQ. CDR3 region: CASGLQRDTEAFF. The CDR3 nucleotides read TGCGCCAGCGGACTCCAGCGGGACACTGAAGCTTTCTTT.

This chain uses TRBV3-1 with TRBJ1-5; 7 bases are shared with TRBD1. The CDR3 is 17 amino acids. V was pared by 2 bases and J by 0 bases, with 7 bases of the junction left unmatched. Looked up from germline, CDR1 is LGHDT and CDR2 is YNNKEL (reference sequence). DNA for the CDR3: TGTGCCAGCAGCCAATGGGACAGCGCCTCTAGCAATCAGCCCCAGCATTTT. Amino acids: CASSQWDSASSNQPQHF.

The chain employs TRBV13 and TRBJ2-3; TRBD2 matches at 9 bases. This CDR3 has 18 amino acids. CDR1 PRHDT and CDR2 FYEKMQ come from the germline V gene (reference sequence). V lost 3 bases to trimming and J lost 0 bases; unmatched junction nucleotides: 10. CDR3 sequence (DNA): TGTGCCAGCAGCTTCCTACCTCTAGCGGGGTCTAGCACAGATACGCAGTATTTT. This codes for CASSFLPLAGSSTDTQYF.

On this clonotype: The CDR3 ends on some other residue instead of the conserved phenylalanine or tryptophan, so this is likely a read error. The chain joins TRBV29-1 to TRBJ2-3; D unclear. CDR1 is SQVTM and CDR2 is ANQGSEA in the germline V gene. The CDR3 is 14 residues long. The V gene lost 6 bases and the J gene lost 1 base, with 14 bases spanning the gap. CDR3 sequence (DNA): TGCAGCGTAGATCCAGTGTTGGGCACAGATACGCAGTATATT. Protein product: CSVDPVLGTDTQYI.

The chain has TRBV12-3 or TRBV12-4 and TRBJ1-5, with unresolved D. Trimming took off 1 base at V and 6 bases at J, with 13 bases between the two ends. The CDR3 consists of 15 residues. The CDR3 DNA is TGTGCCAGCAGTTTAGGCAGAACCGCGGGTCAGCCCCAGCATTTT. Translated, it gives CASSLGRTAGQPQHF.

The chain uses TRBV5-1 and TRBJ2-1, with D hard to call. Trimming took 0 bases from V and 10 from J, leaving 5 bases between them. Looked up from germline, CDR1 is SGHRS and CDR2 is YFSETQ. The CDR3 is 11 amino acids. The CDR3 DNA reads as TGCGCCAGCAGCTTGGACGGGGAGCAGTTCTTC. Translation gives CASSLDGEQFF.

This sequence joins TRBV4-3 and TRBJ1-6, with no clear D. Germline CDR1 LGHNA, CDR2 YSLEER. V shed 0 bases and J shed 8 bases, with 8 bases lying between them. This CDR3 comprises 14 residues. CDR3 DNA sequence: TGCGCCAGCAGCCAAGATGGAGACCATTCACCCCTCCACTTT. It is translated as CASSQDGDHSPLHF.

This clonotype occurred a few times. This chain links TRBV6-6 with TRBJ1-2, with D possibly being TRBD1 (5 bases). The CDR3 totals 15 residues. The ends were cut back, 6 bases at V and 4 bases at J, with 18 bases in the middle. The germline V gene encodes CDR1 MNHNY and CDR2 SVGAGI (reference sequence). CDR3 coding DNA: TGTGCCAGCAGGACCGCCGGGGGGATGGGCTATGGCTACACCTTC. It is translated as CASRTAGGMGYGYTF.

This chain connects TRBV20-1 to TRBJ2-3, with TRBD2 matching over 7 bases. V lost 2 bases to trimming and J lost 3 bases; unmatched junction nucleotides: 2. This CDR3 contains 13 residues. From germline, CDR1 is DFQATT and CDR2 SNEGSKA (reference sequence). The CDR3 bases are TGCAGTGCTAGAATGCGGGGGACAGATACGCAGTATTTT. Residues: CSARMRGTDTQYF.

The DNA for the CDR3 is TGTGCCAGCAGCCTCCACGGGACAGGGAATGAAAAACTGTTTTTT. This sequence encodes CASSLHGTGNEKLFF. The rearrangement uses TRBV7-2 and TRBJ1-4; 9 nucleotides match TRBD1. Per the germline V gene, CDR1 is SGHTA and CDR2 is FQGNSA. Unmatched junction bases numbered 6, after V lost 5 bases and J lost 5 bases. The CDR3 is 15 amino acids.